This TCR beta chain was identified during a study of blood T cells in healthy people across ages. Germline CDR1 KGHSH, CDR2 LQKENI. Trimming at V came to 4 bases and at J to 9 bases, leaving 12 bases not matched to a gene. This CDR3 is 15 amino acids long. Only a few counts were recorded for this clonotype. The second PCR ran about 6 to 12 cycles with a sample-barcoded 5' primer and J-beta primers. A template-switch adaptor that had 12 random nucleotides put a tag on each cDNA molecule. TCRdb processed the 5' RACE reads anew with MiXCR; each CDR3 protein has one entry. The sample consists of about 1.1 million distinct CDR3 sequences, approximately 38% of them appearing once.

The sample was blood. The source is a man between 18 and 35 years old in good health. This chain joins TRBV18 and TRBJ2-1; 7 nucleotides match TRBD1. The CDR3 loop is CASSRTSTGLGEQFF. The DNA for the CDR3 is TGTGCCAGCTCACGGACATCGACAGGGCTAGGTGAGCAGTTCTTC.